The following is a TCR beta chain sequence with its context. Trimming removed 0 bases at V and 3 bases at J, with 5 bases between. The CDR3 runs to 13 residues. Germline CDR1 and CDR2: SGHAT and FQNNGV. The data belong to a study of blood T cell repertoires in COVID-19. Study-wide background: Both acute and convalescent COVID-19 samples were obtained from the United States, Italy and Spain. T cells, B-cell-depleted T cells, or PBMCs supplied cDNA or gDNA.

The repertoire was sequenced with immunoSEQ multiplex PCR; TCRdb's copy has only in-frame clones and lacks some. Of about 300,000 clones listed, more than 75% are singletons. Participant-given clinical history determined each cohort assignment. The TCR originated in a man aged 25 to 45 who had recovered from COVID-19. Input material: PBMCs or T cells enriched from blood (not recorded which). V usage is TRBV11-2 and J usage is TRBJ1-1; D ambiguous. CDR3 protein: CASSLERYTEAFF. Written as DNA, the CDR3 is TGTGCCAGCAGCTTAGAACGGTACACTGAAGCTTTCTTT.